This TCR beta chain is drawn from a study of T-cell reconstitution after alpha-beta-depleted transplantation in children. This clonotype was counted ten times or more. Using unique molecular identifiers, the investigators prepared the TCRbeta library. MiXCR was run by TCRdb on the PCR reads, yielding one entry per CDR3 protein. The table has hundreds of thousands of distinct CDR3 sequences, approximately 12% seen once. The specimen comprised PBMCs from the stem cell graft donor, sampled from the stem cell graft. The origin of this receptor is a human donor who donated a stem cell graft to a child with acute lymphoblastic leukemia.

Written as DNA, the CDR3 is TGCAGTGCTAGAGGCCAGGCCAACGAGCAGTACTTC. Amino acids: CSARGQANEQYF. The chain employs TRBV20-1 and TRBJ2-7; the D is unclear. V was pared by 1 base and J by 5 bases, with 9 bases between. This CDR3 contains 12 residues. The germline gives CDR1 DFQATT, CDR2 SNEGSKA (reference sequence).